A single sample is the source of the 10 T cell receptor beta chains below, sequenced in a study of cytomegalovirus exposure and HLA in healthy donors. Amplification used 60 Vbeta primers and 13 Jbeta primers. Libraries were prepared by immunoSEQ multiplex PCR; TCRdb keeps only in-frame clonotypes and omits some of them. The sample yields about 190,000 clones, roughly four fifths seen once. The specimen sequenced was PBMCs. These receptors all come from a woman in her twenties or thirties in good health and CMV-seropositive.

The CDR3 spells CASSQPILAGPYNEQFF. CDR3 nucleotide sequence: TGTGCCAGCAGCCAACCAATACTAGCGGGCCCGTACAATGAGCAGTTCTTC. The chain joins TRBV7-6 to TRBJ2-1; 9 positions agree with TRBD2. CDR3 size: 17 residues. The V gene end was trimmed by 5 bases and the J gene end by 4 bases; junction bases not matched to a gene: 12. Per the germline V gene, CDR1 is SGHVS and CDR2 is FNYEAQ.

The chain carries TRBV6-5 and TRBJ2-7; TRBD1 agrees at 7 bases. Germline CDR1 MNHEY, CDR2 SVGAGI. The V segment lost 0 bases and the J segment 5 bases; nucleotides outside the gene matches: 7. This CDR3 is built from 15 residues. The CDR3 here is CASSYSIRTGDEQYF. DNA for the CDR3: TGTGCCAGCAGTTACTCGATACGGACAGGCGACGAGCAGTACTTC.

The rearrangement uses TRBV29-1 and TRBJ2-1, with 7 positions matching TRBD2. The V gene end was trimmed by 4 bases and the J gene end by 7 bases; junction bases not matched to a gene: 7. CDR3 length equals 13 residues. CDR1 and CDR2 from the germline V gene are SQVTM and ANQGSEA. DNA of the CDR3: TGCAGCGTTGGGGGGACTAAAGTAAATGAGCAGTTCTTC. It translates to CSVGGTKVNEQFF.

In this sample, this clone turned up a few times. The CDR3 coding sequence is TGTGCCAGCAGTTCCGGGACTCGGGTCTACGAGCAGTACTTC. Protein: CASSSGTRVYEQYF. The rearrangement links TRBV27 to TRBJ2-7; maybe TRBD2 (6 bases). The CDR3 sequence is 14 residues long. Germline CDR1 MNHEY, CDR2 SMNVEV (reference sequence). Trimming shortened V by 4 bases and J by 3 bases, and 13 bases separated the two germline ends.

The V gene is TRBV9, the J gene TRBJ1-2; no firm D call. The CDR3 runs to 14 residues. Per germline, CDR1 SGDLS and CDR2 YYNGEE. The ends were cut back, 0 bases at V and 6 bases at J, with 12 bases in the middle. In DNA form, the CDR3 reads TGTGCCAGCAGCGTAGATGGGCAGGAAGATGGCTACACCTTC. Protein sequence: CASSVDGQEDGYTF.

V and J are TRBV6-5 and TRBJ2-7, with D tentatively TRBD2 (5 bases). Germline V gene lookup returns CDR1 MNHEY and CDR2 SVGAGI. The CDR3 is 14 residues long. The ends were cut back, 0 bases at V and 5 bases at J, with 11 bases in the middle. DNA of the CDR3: TGTGCCAGCAGTTACTCCTCCTACGGGGACGAGCAGTACTTC. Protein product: CASSYSSYGDEQYF.

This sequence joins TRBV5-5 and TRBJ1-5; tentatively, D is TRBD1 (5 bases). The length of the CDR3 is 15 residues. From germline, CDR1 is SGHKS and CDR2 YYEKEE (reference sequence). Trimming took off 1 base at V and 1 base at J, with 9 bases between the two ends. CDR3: CASSLIKGSNQPQHF. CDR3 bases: TGTGCCAGCAGCTTGATTAAGGGGAGCAATCAGCCCCAGCATTTT.

The CDR3 sequence: CASRTSGSSNEQFF. CDR3 sequence (DNA): TGTGCCAGCAGGACTAGCGGGAGTAGCAATGAGCAGTTCTTC. This chain links TRBV27 with TRBJ2-1; 12 bases match TRBD2. The CDR3 contains 14 residues. V lost 6 bases to trimming and J lost 6 bases; unmatched junction nucleotides: 3. In germline, CDR1 is MNHEY, CDR2 SMNVEV (reference sequence).

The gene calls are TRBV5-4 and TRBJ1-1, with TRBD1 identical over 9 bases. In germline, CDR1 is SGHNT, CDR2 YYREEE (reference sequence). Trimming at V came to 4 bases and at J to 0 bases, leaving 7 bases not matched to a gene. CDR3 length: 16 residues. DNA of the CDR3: TGTGCCAGCAGCCTAGGGACAGGGCGGATGAACACTGAAGCTTTCTTT. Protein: CASSLGTGRMNTEAFF.

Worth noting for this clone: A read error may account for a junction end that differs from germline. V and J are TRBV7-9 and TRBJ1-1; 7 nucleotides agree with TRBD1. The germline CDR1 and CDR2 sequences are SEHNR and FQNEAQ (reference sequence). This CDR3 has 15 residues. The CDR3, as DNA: TGTTCCAGCAGCTCTCAGACAGGGTATCGGACTGAAGCTTTCTTT. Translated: CSSSSQTGYRTEAFF.